The 15 T cell receptor beta chains below were found in one sample sequenced in a study of spatial heterogeneity in lung cancer. TCRdb redid the calling of the 5' RACE reads with MiXCR, one entry per CDR3 protein. The sample yields 45,000 to 50,000 distinct CDR3 sequences, approximately 12% seen once. The time point was: blood at routine non-recurrence follow-up after resection. This material consisted of PBMCs, taken at follow-up. Receptor source: a male donor with early-stage non-small cell lung cancer.

This clonotype was counted at least ten times. The chain is built from TRBV3-1 and TRBJ2-1; either TRBD1 or TRBD2 may supply D (5 bases each). Trimming left V 0 bases short and J 8 bases short, with 8 bases between. The CDR3 is 13 residues long. Germline V gene data show CDR1 as LGHDT and CDR2 as YNNKEL (reference sequence). The CDR3 is CASSQDRDDEQFF. CDR3 nucleotides: TGTGCCAGCAGCCAAGACCGGGACGATGAGCAGTTCTTC.

This chain joins TRBV9 and TRBJ2-1; TRBD2 matches at 11 bases. From germline, CDR1 is SGDLS and CDR2 YYNGEE. The trim removed 3 bases at V and 4 bases at J, leaving 9 bases unmatched. This CDR3 comprises 17 residues. CDR3: CASSEAAGTSGYNEQFF. CDR3 sequence (DNA): TGTGCCAGCAGCGAAGCCGCCGGGACTAGCGGATACAATGAGCAGTTCTTC.

This clonotype came up many times. The chain joins TRBV7-2 to TRBJ1-6; D might be TRBD1 (5 bases). The CDR3 extends over 16 amino acids. CDR1 is SGHTA and CDR2 is FQGNSA in the germline V gene. The ends were cut back, 5 bases at V and 10 bases at J, with 21 bases in the middle. CDR3 bases: TGTGCCAGCAGCCCGCAGGGTTCCATCCGAGGGTCACCCCTCCACTTT. The encoded protein is CASSPQGSIRGSPLHF.

The sample holds a few counts of this clonotype. The V call is TRBV9, the J call TRBJ2-7, with D unclear. Looked up from germline, CDR1 is SGDLS and CDR2 is YYNGEE. V was pared by 0 bases and J by 0 bases, with 10 bases between. This CDR3 has 15 residues. In nucleotides, the CDR3 is TGTGCCAGCAGCGTAGGGCAAACGAGCTCCTACGAGCAGTACTTC. Translation gives CASSVGQTSSYEQYF.

This clonotype occurred a few times. This sequence joins TRBV27 and TRBJ1-6; no clear D. Germline V gives CDR1 MNHEY, CDR2 SMNVEV (reference sequence). Trimming took 5 bases from V and 10 from J, leaving 15 bases between them. CDR3 length equals 14 residues. CDR3 residues: CASSPLRARSPLHF. As DNA, the CDR3 is TGTGCCAGCAGTCCCCTTAGGGCTCGGTCACCCCTCCACTTT.

Ten or more counts support this clonotype. The chain joins TRBV15 to TRBJ2-7; TRBD1 might be the D (5 bases). The V end lost 0 bases, the J end lost 9 bases, and 18 bases lay between the germline ends. CDR3 length: 15 amino acids. Germline CDR1 reads LNHNV; CDR2 reads YYDKDF (reference sequence). CDR3 loop: CATSRDSQGRIWQYF. As DNA, the CDR3 is TGTGCCACCAGCAGAGATAGCCAGGGTCGAATTTGGCAGTACTTC.

This clonotype was seen a handful of times. The chain links TRBV5-1 to TRBJ2-1; a weak D match, TRBD1 (6 bases). The V gene lost 4 bases and the J gene lost 0 bases, with 17 bases spanning the gap. CDR1 is SGHRS, CDR2 YFSETQ, per germline. CDR3 length equals 17 residues. CDR3 sequence reads: CASSQISGHSSYNEQFF. CDR3 in DNA: TGCGCCAGCAGCCAAATATCGGGACATAGCTCCTACAATGAGCAGTTCTTC. Variable domain in full (rest from reference TRBV5-1 and TRBJ2-1): KAGVTQTPRYLIKTRGQQVTLSCSPISGHRSVSWYQQTPGQGLQFLFEYFSETQRNKGNFPGRFSGRQFSNSRSEMNVSTLELGDSALYLCASSQISGHSSYNEQFFGPGTRLTVL.

This clonotype was counted many times. The rearrangement joins TRBV12-3 or TRBV12-4 to TRBJ1-4, with D unclear. Trimming cost V 1 base and J 5 bases, with 2 bases left between them. The CDR3 sequence is 12 residues long. The CDR3 DNA is TGTGCCAGCAGTTTAGTAAATGAAAAACTGTTTTTT. Translating gives CASSLVNEKLFF.

Regarding this clonotype: This may come from a read error, since a much larger clone is one base off. The chain combines TRBV7-6 with TRBJ2-2; 9 bases fit TRBD1. The CDR3 spans 18 residues. Germline V gene data show CDR1 as SGHVS and CDR2 as FNYEAQ. CDR3 in amino acids: CANSLARAGQGWTGELFF. The CDR3 DNA sequence: TGTGCCAACAGCTTAGCAAGGGCGGGACAGGGTTGGACCGGGGAGCTGTTTTTT.

There are many counts of this clonotype. The chain carries TRBV5-1 and TRBJ2-7; 8 positions agree with TRBD2. V was clipped by 2 bases and J by 3 bases; unmatched bases: 10. The CDR3 is 16 residues long. Per the germline V gene, CDR1 is SGHRS and CDR2 is YFSETQ. The CDR3 DNA sequence: TGCGCCAGCAGCTTTAAGGGGGTACTAGCGGACTACGAGCAGTACTTC. Translating gives CASSFKGVLADYEQYF.

This clonotype was observed many times. The rearrangement links TRBV11-2 to TRBJ2-5; D gene ambiguous. The CDR3 totals 11 residues. CDR1 and CDR2 from the germline V gene are SGHAT and FQNNGV. Trimming took 5 bases from V and 5 from J, leaving 6 bases between them. The CDR3 reads CASSTRETQYF. The CDR3 nucleotides are TGTGCCAGCAGCACCAGGGAGACCCAGTACTTC.

This clonotype has more than one count but fewer than ten. This sequence joins TRBV24-1 and TRBJ2-1; 8 bases agree with TRBD2. With 1 base clipped from V and 4 bases from J, the junction kept 8 bases outside the gene matches. The CDR3 totals 17 residues. The V gene's germline CDR1 is KGHDR and CDR2 SFDVKD. CDR3 DNA: TGTGCCACCAGTGATTTCGGGGGGGCCTTGAATTACAATGAGCAGTTCTTC. The encoded protein is CATSDFGGALNYNEQFF.

This clonotype was seen ten or more times. V usage is TRBV19 and J usage is TRBJ1-1; D is ambiguous. Germline lookup yields CDR1 LNHDA and CDR2 SQIVND (reference sequence). The CDR3 extends over 15 amino acids. V shed 3 bases and J shed 0 bases, with 11 bases lying between them. The CDR3 DNA reads as TGTGCCAGTAGTATTGATGCCAGATTGAACACTGAAGCTTTCTTT. As protein: CASSIDARLNTEAFF.

This clonotype was counted at least ten times. This rearrangement joins TRBV4-3 to TRBJ2-2, with TRBD1 identical over 8 bases. This CDR3 contains 15 residues. J gave up 4 bases and V 0 bases, and 1 base lay outside the gene matches. Germline CDR1 and CDR2: LGHNA and YSLEER. The CDR3 spells CASSQDTGGTGELFF. DNA for the CDR3: TGCGCCAGCAGCCAAGACACAGGGGGCACCGGGGAGCTGTTTTTT.

This clonotype occurred many times. The chain employs TRBV29-1 and TRBJ2-1, with 11 bases that match TRBD2. The V segment lost 4 bases and the J segment 8 bases; nucleotides outside the gene matches: 10. This CDR3 has 15 residues. Germline V gives CDR1 SQVTM, CDR2 ANQGSEA. This chain's CDR3 is CSVGLPSGRSDEQFF. Written as DNA, the CDR3 is TGCAGCGTTGGGCTTCCTAGCGGGAGGTCCGATGAGCAGTTCTTC.